These 22 T cell receptor beta chains share one sample of origin, sequenced in a study of T cells in Graves' hyperthyroidism and ophthalmopathy. TCR beta CDR3 regions were amplified from RNA. HTBI primers drove first-round RT-PCR of the TCR CDR3. TCRdb ran MiXCR on the multiplex PCR reads and lists one entry per CDR3 protein. The profile shows 540,000 or so distinct CDR3 sequences, less than 20% of them singletons. Material: blood. The receptor source for this set is a young woman with Graves' hyperthyroidism.

This clonotype was counted many times. In DNA form, the CDR3 reads TGTGCCAGCAGTACACCGGGACAGGGGGCTGAAGCTTTCTTT. It codes for CASSTPGQGAEAFF. V gene TRBV2 combines with J gene TRBJ1-1; 11 nucleotides align to TRBD1. Germline-derived CDR1 and CDR2 are SNHLY and FYNNEI. The CDR3 has 14 amino acids. V lost 5 bases to trimming and J lost 6 bases; unmatched junction nucleotides: 5.

This rearrangement joins TRBV6-1 to TRBJ1-5; D unclear. This CDR3 region has 15 residues. Germline assignment: CDR1 MNHNS and CDR2 SASEGT. Trimming pared 6 bases from V and 8 bases from J, leaving 20 bases between. The CDR3 bases are TGTGCCAGCAGCAGAACCGGACTGAGTAATGAGCCCCAGCATTTT. This sequence encodes CASSRTGLSNEPQHF.

This clonotype was counted at least ten times. The J gene is TRBJ1-2, the V gene TRBV2, with TRBD1 matching over 8 bases. Unmatched junction bases numbered 13, after V lost 6 bases and J lost 13 bases. The CDR3 contains 13 residues. Per germline, CDR1 SNHLY and CDR2 FYNNEI. The CDR3 is CASSQGQASSCTF. CDR3 nucleotide sequence: TGTGCCAGCAGCCAGGGACAGGCGTCCTCTTGCACCTTC.

The rearrangement uses TRBV19 and TRBJ2-7, with 8 nucleotides matching TRBD1. The CDR3 sequence is 18 residues long. From germline, CDR1 is LNHDA and CDR2 SQIVND (reference sequence). The V and J ends lost 3 bases and 0 bases, in that order; junction bases with no gene match: 13. The CDR3 DNA follows: TGTGCCAGTAGTATTGGTGGGGACAGGCGACGGCTCTCCTACGAGCAGTACTTC. Translation gives CASSIGGDRRRLSYEQYF.

This clonotype was recorded many times. This chain joins TRBV7-9 and TRBJ2-3, with no clear D. CDR1 SEHNR and CDR2 FQNEAQ come from the germline V gene (reference sequence). This CDR3 comprises 14 residues. V was trimmed by 2 bases and J by 5 bases, leaving 11 bases between them. This CDR3 reads CASSLSWLIDTQYF. The CDR3 DNA follows: TGTGCCAGCAGCTTAAGCTGGCTGATAGATACGCAGTATTTT.

The rearrangement links TRBV18 to TRBJ2-1, with 10 bases fitting TRBD2. Germline-derived CDR1 and CDR2 are KGHSH and LQKENI. V dropped 9 bases and J dropped 5; count of bases not matched to a gene: 7. The CDR3 has 14 amino acids. DNA of the CDR3: TGTGCCAGTAAAGCGGGAGGGCCAAACAATGAGCAGTTCTTC. Translated, it gives CASKAGGPNNEQFF.

In this sample, this clonotype turned up many times. This chain uses TRBV27 with TRBJ2-7, with 12 bases lining up with TRBD2. The CDR3 runs to 15 residues. Germline V gives CDR1 MNHEY, CDR2 SMNVEV (reference sequence). The junction had 7 bases not matched to a gene; V was cut back by 6 bases and J by 4 bases. The chain's CDR3 is CASRRLAGENYEQYF. The DNA of the CDR3 is TGTGCCAGCAGAAGACTAGCGGGAGAAAATTACGAGCAGTACTTC.

The chain has TRBV25-1 and TRBJ1-4; the D gene is possibly TRBD1 (6 bases). Germline-derived CDR1 and CDR2 are MGHDK and SYGVNS. The CDR3 loop spans 15 amino acids. V was shortened by 4 bases and J by 3 bases, with 12 bases between the two germline ends. DNA for the CDR3: TGTGCCAGCAGTGTCGGGACACTCTCTAATGAAAAACTGTTTTTT. Residues: CASSVGTLSNEKLFF.

The V call is TRBV7-2, the J call TRBJ2-1, with TRBD2 identical over 10 bases. There are 16 residues in the CDR3. With 3 bases clipped from V and 7 bases from J, the junction kept 9 bases outside the gene matches. CDR1 is SGHTA and CDR2 is FQGNSA in the germline V gene. Written as DNA, the CDR3 is TGTGCCAGCAGCTTTACCAGCGGGAGGGCACCTAATGAGCAGTTCTTC. Translating it yields CASSFTSGRAPNEQFF.

This clonotype was found many times. The chain employs TRBV12-3 or TRBV12-4 and TRBJ2-7; 7 bases align to TRBD1. V lost 6 bases, J lost 7 bases, and 9 bases stayed unmatched. This CDR3 spans 13 amino acids. The CDR3 region is CASSADRIREQYF. For the CDR3, the DNA is TGTGCCAGCAGCGCGGACAGGATAAGGGAGCAGTACTTC.

This clonotype was picked up many times. The chain joins TRBV5-5 to TRBJ2-3, with 7 bases that match TRBD2. CDR3 length: 16 amino acids. The V gene end was trimmed by 1 base and the J gene end by 6 bases; junction bases not matched to a gene: 11. From germline, CDR1 is SGHKS and CDR2 YYEKEE (reference sequence). The CDR3 DNA follows: TGTGCCAGCAGCTTGCCGCTAGCGGACGTGCGGGATACGCAGTATTTT. Protein: CASSLPLADVRDTQYF.

This clonotype was seen at least ten times. The V gene is TRBV12-3 or TRBV12-4, the J gene TRBJ2-7; the D gene is possibly TRBD1 (5 bases). CDR3 length equals 12 residues. Trimming took off 7 bases at V and 3 bases at J, with 10 bases between the two ends. CDR3 bases: TGTGCCAGCAAGGGGATCGTCTACGAGCAGTACTTC. Translating it yields CASKGIVYEQYF.

The chain joins TRBV20-1 to TRBJ2-1; 10 positions match TRBD2. The CDR3 totals 14 residues. V shed 6 bases and J 5 bases; nucleotides not matched to a gene: 7. The V gene's germline CDR1 is DFQATT and CDR2 SNEGSKA (reference sequence). CDR3 amino acids: CSARSGRTHNEQFF. DNA for the CDR3: TGCAGTGCCCGTAGCGGGAGGACCCACAATGAGCAGTTCTTC.

There are many counts of this clonotype. The junction departs from the called germline gene at one end, perhaps through a read error. The V gene is TRBV5-1, the J gene TRBJ1-1; TRBD1 agrees at 10 bases. Germline lookup yields CDR1 SGHRS and CDR2 YFSETQ. The CDR3 totals 14 residues. Here the CDR3 reads CASSLGQGRTEAFF. CDR3 coding DNA: TGTGCCAGCAGTTTGGGACAGGGGCGCACTGAAGCTTTCTTT.

This chain joins TRBV19 and TRBJ2-1, with D perhaps matching TRBD1 (6 bases). V lost 5 bases and J lost 5, with 13 bases in between. Germline V CDR1 and CDR2: LNHDA, SQIVND (reference sequence). CDR3 length: 14 residues. In nucleotides, the CDR3 is TGTGCCAGTAGTGCCGGGACATCTAACAATGAGCAGTTCTTC. Amino acid sequence: CASSAGTSNNEQFF.

This clonotype came up many times. V gene TRBV28 combines with J gene TRBJ2-1; 9 nucleotides line up with TRBD2. Germline lookup yields CDR1 MDHEN and CDR2 SYDVKM. The length of the CDR3 is 20 residues. Unmatched junction bases numbered 14, after V lost 2 bases and J lost 0 bases. CDR3 nucleotides: TGTGCCAGCAGTTTACCCTCCTTGCGGGAGGGCATTCCCTCCTACAATGAGCAGTTCTTC. Amino acids: CASSLPSLREGIPSYNEQFF.

This clonotype was seen only a few times. J is TRBJ2-3 and V is TRBV6-2 or TRBV6-3; possibly TRBD2 for D (6 bases). This CDR3 comprises 15 residues. Germline CDR1 reads MNHEY; CDR2 reads SVGEGT. The V gene lost 6 bases and the J gene lost 4 bases, with 17 bases spanning the gap. The CDR3 is CASRSASAGPDTQYF. In nucleotides, the CDR3 is TGTGCCAGCAGGTCGGCTAGCGCCGGCCCAGATACGCAGTATTTT.

This clonotype was observed many times. The chain combines TRBV5-8 with TRBJ2-3; no clear D gene. Trimming took 2 bases from V and 5 from J, leaving 9 bases between them. This CDR3 has 13 amino acids. Germline V lookup: CDR1 SGHTS, CDR2 YDEGEE. CDR3 sequence: CASSFTLGDTQYF. The CDR3 nucleotides read TGTGCCAGCAGCTTCACCTTGGGAGATACGCAGTATTTT. The full variable domain, in which reference TRBV5-8 and TRBJ2-3 provide the parts outside the CDR3, is EAGVTQSPTHLIKTRGQQATLRCSPISGHTSVYWYQQALGLGLQFLLWYDEGEERNRGNFPPRFSGRQFPNYSSELNVNALELEDSALYLCASSFTLGDTQYFGPGTRLTVL.

The table lists this clonotype with a few counts. Here the CDR3 DNA reads TGTGCCAGCGAAGGTGTACTAGGCACTGAAGCTTTCTTT. Its protein is CASEGVLGTEAFF. This chain joins TRBV2 and TRBJ1-1; unclear D gene. V lost 8 bases, J lost 4 bases, and 14 bases lay in between. CDR3 size: 13 residues. Germline V gene sequence: CDR1 SNHLY, CDR2 FYNNEI.

This clonotype was observed a handful of times. This chain joins TRBV6-5 and TRBJ2-3, with 7 positions matching TRBD2. Germline-derived CDR1 and CDR2 are MNHEY and SVGAGI. This CDR3 is 16 amino acids long. With 0 bases clipped from V and 6 bases from J, the junction kept 9 bases outside the gene matches. This CDR3 is CASSYSRGRSRDTQYF. Written as DNA, the CDR3 is TGTGCCAGCAGTTACTCTCGCGGGAGATCCAGGGATACGCAGTATTTT.

In this sample, this clonotype turned up many times. The chain carries TRBV3-1 and TRBJ2-3; TRBD2 aligns across 10 bases. The CDR3 contains 15 residues. Germline V lookup: CDR1 LGHDT, CDR2 YNNKEL (reference sequence). Unmatched junction bases numbered 5, after V lost 2 bases and J lost 6 bases. CDR3 coding DNA: TGTGCCAGCAGCCAAACCGGGACTAGCGTGGATACGCAGTATTTT. Its translation is CASSQTGTSVDTQYF.

This clonotype was recorded a few times. The chain combines TRBV19 with TRBJ2-1, with a tentative D call TRBD2 (6 bases). There are 14 residues in the CDR3. Germline V gene lookup returns CDR1 LNHDA and CDR2 SQIVND (reference sequence). Trimming pared 1 base from V and 9 bases from J, leaving 13 bases between. The CDR3 reads CASSIGREIVEQFF. CDR3 DNA sequence: TGTGCCAGTAGTATAGGCCGGGAGATCGTTGAGCAGTTCTTC.